The count of the clone carrying this TCR beta chain is one. This entry belongs to a study of control samples from healthy donors and cancer patients. V was cut by 1 base and J by 13 bases, with 14 bases left in between. This CDR3 is built from 12 residues. The table came from immunoSEQ multiplex PCR; TCRdb's copy has only in-frame clones and leaves some out. The top ten clones hold around a sixth of a sample with around 68,000 clones, 83% of them seen once. J is TRBJ2-7 and V is TRBV12-3 or TRBV12-4, with D perhaps matching TRBD2 (7 bases). The specimen sequenced was blood. This receptor was identified in a man aged 60-69 years in good health. DNA for the CDR3: TGTGCCAGCAGTTTAGAAAGGGGGGGCAGATACTTC. Protein product: CASSLERGGRYF.